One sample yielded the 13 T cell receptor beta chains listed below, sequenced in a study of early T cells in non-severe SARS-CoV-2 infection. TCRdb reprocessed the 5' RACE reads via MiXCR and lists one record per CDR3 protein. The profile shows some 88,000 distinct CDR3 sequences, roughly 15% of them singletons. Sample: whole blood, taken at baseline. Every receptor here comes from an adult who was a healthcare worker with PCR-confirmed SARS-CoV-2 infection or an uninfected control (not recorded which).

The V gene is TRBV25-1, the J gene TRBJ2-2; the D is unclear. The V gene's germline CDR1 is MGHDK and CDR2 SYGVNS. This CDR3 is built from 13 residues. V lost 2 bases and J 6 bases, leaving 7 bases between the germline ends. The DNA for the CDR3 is TGTGCCAGCAGTGAAATAAGCGCCGGGGAGCTGTTTTTT. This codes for CASSEISAGELFF.

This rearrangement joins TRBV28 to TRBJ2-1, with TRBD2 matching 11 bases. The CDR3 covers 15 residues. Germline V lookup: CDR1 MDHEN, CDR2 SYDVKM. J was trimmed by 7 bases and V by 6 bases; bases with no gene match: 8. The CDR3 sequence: CASRVFSGRANEQFF. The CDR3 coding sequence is TGTGCCAGCAGAGTCTTTAGCGGGAGGGCTAATGAGCAGTTCTTC. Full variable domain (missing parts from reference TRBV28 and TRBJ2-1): DVKVTQSSRYLVKRTGEKVFLECVQDMDHENMFWYRQDPGLGLRLIYFSYDVKMKEKGDIPEGYSVSREKKERFSLILESASTNQTSMYLCASRVFSGRANEQFFGPGTRLTVL.

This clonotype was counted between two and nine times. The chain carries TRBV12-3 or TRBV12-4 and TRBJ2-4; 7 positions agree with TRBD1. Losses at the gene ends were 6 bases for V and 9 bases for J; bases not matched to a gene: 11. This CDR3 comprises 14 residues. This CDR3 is CASSPRLTGTIQYF. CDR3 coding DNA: TGTGCCAGCAGCCCCCGTTTGACAGGGACCATTCAGTACTTC.

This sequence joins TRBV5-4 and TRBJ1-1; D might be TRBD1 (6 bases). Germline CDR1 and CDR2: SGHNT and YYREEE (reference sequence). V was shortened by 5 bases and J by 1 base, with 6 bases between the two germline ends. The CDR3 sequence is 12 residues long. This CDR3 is CASRGGNTEAFF. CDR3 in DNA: TGTGCCAGCAGAGGGGGGAACACTGAAGCTTTCTTT.

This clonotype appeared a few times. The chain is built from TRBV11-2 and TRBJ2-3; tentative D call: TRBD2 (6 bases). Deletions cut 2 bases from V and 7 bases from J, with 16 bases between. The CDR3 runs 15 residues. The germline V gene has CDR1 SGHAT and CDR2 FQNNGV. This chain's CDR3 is CASSLRGLSQNTQYF. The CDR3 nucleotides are TGTGCCAGCAGCTTACGGGGACTCTCTCAGAATACGCAGTATTTT.

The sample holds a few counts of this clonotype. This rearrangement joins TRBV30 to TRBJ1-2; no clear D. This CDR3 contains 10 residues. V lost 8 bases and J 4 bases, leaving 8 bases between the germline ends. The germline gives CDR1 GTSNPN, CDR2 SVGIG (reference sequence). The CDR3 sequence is CAAALYGYTF. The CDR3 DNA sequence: TGTGCCGCGGCCCTCTATGGCTACACCTTC.

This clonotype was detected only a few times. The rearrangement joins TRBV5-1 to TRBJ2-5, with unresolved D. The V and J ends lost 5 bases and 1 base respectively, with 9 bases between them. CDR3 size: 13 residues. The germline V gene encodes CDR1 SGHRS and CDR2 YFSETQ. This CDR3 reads CASRVSPQETQYF. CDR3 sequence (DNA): TGCGCCAGCAGAGTCAGCCCCCAAGAGACCCAGTACTTC.

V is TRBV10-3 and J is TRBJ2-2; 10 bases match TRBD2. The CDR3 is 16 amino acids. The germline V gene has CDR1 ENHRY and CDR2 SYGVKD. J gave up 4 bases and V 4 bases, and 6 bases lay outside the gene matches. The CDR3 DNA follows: TGTGCCATCAGTGGAAAGCGGGAGGGACTCACCGGGGAGCTGTTTTTT. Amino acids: CAISGKREGLTGELFF.

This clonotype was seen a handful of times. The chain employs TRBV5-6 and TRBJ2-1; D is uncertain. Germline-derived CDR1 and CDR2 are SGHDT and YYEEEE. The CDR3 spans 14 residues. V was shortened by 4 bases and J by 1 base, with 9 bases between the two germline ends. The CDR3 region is CASSARLSYNEQFF. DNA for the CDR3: TGTGCCAGCAGCGCACGATTGTCCTACAATGAGCAGTTCTTC.

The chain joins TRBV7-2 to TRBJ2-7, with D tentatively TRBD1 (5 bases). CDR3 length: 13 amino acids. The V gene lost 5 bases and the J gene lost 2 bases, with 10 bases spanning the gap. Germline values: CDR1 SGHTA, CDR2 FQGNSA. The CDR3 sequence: CASSQGPTYEQYF. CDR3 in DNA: TGTGCCAGCAGCCAGGGCCCAACCTACGAGCAGTACTTC.

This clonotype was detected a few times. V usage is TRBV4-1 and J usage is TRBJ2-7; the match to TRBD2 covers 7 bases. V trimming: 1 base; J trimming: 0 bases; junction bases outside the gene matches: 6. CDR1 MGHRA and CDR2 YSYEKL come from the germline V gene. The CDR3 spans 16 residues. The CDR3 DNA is TGCGCCAGCAGCCAAGGCGAGGGAGGGAGCTCCTACGAGCAGTACTTC. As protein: CASSQGEGGSSYEQYF.

The CDR3 DNA follows: TGTGCCAGCAGCGTAGAGCCGGGACGCACAGATACGCAGTATTTT. Protein product: CASSVEPGRTDTQYF. The gene calls are TRBV9 and TRBJ2-3; D could derive from TRBD1 or TRBD2 (5 bases each). Per the germline V gene, CDR1 is SGDLS and CDR2 is YYNGEE. This CDR3 has 15 residues. The germline V and J ends were trimmed by 0 bases and 1 base, with 9 bases remaining between them. The full variable domain, its missing parts supplied by reference TRBV9 and TRBJ2-3, is DSGVTQTPKHLITATGQRVTLRCSPRSGDLSVYWYQQSLDQGLQFLIQYYNGEERAKGNILERFSAQQFPDLHSELNLSSLELGDSALYFCASSVEPGRTDTQYFGPGTRLTVL.

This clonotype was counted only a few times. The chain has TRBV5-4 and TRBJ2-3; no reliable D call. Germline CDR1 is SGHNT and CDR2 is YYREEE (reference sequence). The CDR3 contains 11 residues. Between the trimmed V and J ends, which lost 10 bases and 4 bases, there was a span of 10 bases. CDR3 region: CAVRLADTQYF. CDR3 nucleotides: TGTGCCGTTCGATTGGCAGATACGCAGTATTTT.